This section outlines one T cell receptor beta chain sequence together with its context. Its antigen remains unknown. These data originate in a study of circulating and synovial CD4+ cells in juvenile arthritis. With 0 bases removed from V and 12 bases from J, the gap between germline ends came to 14 bases. CDR1 is SGHRS and CDR2 is YFSETQ in the germline V gene. CDR3 length equals 13 residues. Only in-frame clones appear in the TCRdb table, and some are missing; sequencing was by immunoSEQ multiplex PCR. The data hold about 39,000 clones, with around 95% observed a single time. Findings and caveats of the study: Traditional Vbeta family usage analysis missed the pathogenic-like versus bulk difference.

This chain links TRBV5-1 with TRBJ2-3, with D tentatively TRBD1 (6 bases). Source material: CD4+ T cells from blood. This sequence was found in a human donor with juvenile idiopathic arthritis. CDR3 sequence reads: CASSLGSGDPQYF. CDR3 DNA sequence: TGCGCCAGCAGCTTGGGGTCAGGGGACCCACAGTATTTT.